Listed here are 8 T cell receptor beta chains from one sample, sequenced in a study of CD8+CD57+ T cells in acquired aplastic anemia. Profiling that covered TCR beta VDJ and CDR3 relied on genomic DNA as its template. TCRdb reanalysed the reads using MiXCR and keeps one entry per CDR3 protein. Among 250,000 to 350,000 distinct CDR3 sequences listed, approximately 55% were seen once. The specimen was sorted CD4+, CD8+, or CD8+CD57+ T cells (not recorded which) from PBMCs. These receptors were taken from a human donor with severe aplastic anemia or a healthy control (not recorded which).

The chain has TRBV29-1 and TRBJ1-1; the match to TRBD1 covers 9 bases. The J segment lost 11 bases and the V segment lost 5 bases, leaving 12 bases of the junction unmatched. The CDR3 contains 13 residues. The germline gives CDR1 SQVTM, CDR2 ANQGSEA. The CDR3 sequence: CSVRDRAGDLAFF. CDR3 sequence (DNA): TGCAGCGTTAGGGACAGGGCGGGAGATTTGGCTTTCTTT.

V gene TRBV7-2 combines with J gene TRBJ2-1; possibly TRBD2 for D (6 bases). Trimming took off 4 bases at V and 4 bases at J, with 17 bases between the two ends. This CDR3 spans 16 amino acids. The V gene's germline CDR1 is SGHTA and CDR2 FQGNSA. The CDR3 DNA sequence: TGTGCCAGCAGCTCCACTCAGCCGGGAGATTACAATGAGCAGTTCTTC. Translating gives CASSSTQPGDYNEQFF.

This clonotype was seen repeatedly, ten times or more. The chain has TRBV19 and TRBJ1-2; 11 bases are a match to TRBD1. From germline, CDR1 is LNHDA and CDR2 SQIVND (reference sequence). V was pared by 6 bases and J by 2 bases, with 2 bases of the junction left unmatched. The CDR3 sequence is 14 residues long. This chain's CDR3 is CASSRTGGNYGYTF. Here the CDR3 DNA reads TGTGCCAGTAGCCGGACAGGGGGCAACTATGGCTACACCTTC.

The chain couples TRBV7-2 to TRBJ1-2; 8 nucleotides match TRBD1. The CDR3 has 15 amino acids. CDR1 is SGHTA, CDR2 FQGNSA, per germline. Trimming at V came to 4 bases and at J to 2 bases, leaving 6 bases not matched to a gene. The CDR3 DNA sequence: TGTGCCAGCAGCTCTAGACGGACAGGGAACTATGGCTACACCTTC. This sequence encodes CASSSRRTGNYGYTF.

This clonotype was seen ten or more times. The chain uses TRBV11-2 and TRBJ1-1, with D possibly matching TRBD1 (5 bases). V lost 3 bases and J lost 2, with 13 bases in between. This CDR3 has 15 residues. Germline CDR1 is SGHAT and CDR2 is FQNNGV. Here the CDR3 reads CASSFHWGLNTEAFF. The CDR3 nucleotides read TGTGCCAGCAGCTTTCACTGGGGACTAAACACTGAAGCTTTCTTT.

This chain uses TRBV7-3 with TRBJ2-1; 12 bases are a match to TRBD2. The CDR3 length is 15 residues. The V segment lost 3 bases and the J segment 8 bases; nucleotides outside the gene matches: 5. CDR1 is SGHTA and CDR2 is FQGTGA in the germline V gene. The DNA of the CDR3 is TGTGCCAGCAGCTTCCGGACTAGCGGGATGGATGAGCAGTTCTTC. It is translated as CASSFRTSGMDEQFF. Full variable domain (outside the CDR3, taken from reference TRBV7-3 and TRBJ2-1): GAGVSQTPSNKVTEKGKYVELRCDPISGHTALYWYRQSLGQGPEFLIYFQGTGAADDSGLPNDRFFAVRPEGSVSTLKIQRTERGDSAVYLCASSFRTSGMDEQFFGPGTRLTVL.

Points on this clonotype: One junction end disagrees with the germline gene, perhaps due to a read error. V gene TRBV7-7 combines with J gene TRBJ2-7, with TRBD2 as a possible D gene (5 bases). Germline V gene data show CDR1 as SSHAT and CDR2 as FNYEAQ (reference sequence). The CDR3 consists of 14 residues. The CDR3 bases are TGTGCTAGCAGCTTCACCCTAGTAAGGGAGGAGCAGTACTTC. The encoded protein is CASSFTLVREEQYF. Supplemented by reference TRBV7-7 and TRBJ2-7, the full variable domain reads GAGVSQSPRYKVTKRGQDVTLRCDPISSHATLYWYQQALGQGPEFLTYFNYEAQPDKSGLPSDRFSAERPEGSISTLTIQRTEQRDSAMYRCASSFTLVREEQYFGPGTRLTVT.

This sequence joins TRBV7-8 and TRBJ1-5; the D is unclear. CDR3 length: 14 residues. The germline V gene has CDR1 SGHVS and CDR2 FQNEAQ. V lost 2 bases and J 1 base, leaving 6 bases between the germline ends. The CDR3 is CASSLLGSNQPQHF. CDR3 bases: TGTGCCAGCAGCTTATTAGGAAGCAATCAGCCCCAGCATTTT.